This T cell receptor beta chain was found in a study of T-cell reconstitution after alpha-beta-depleted transplantation in children (dated by TCRdb to the mid-2010s). For the wider study: T-cell immune reconstitution after TCRalphabeta/CD19-depleted allogeneic hematopoietic cell transplantation in children was quantitatively tracked in the study by means of TCR repertoire profiling.

This clonotype came up many times. What this receptor recognizes is not known. Qualities for individual bases were not recorded, and no much larger clone is one base off. Library preparation was by PCR. Sequencing was carried out with an Illumina HiSeq 2500. TCR libraries were prepared with molecular barcoding, using unique molecular identifiers to normalize TCRbeta repertoire quantification. TCRdb reworked the public reads: Q25 trimming with fastp, MiXCR clone assembly, productive beta chains retained. Rows are combined by CDR3 protein, so each entry shows the most common genes and DNA. This sample holds some 400,000 distinct CDR3 sequences; approximately 20% were observed only once. The top ten constitute 3% to 4.5% of the sample. Trimming removed 6 bases from V and 8 bases from J; the gene matches leave 30 bases unexplained. There are 22 amino acids in the CDR3, from cysteine to phenylalanine inclusive. This entry keeps only the CDR3 DNA: 66 bases, framed from base 1. Looking up the germline V gene (reference sequence) yields CDR1 DFQATT and CDR2 SNEGSKA.

Sequencing was performed on PBMCs from the stem cell graft donor, taken from the stem cell graft. Here the chain combines TRBV20-1 and TRBJ2-1; TRBD2 aligns with 14 central bases. The clonotype originates from a human donor who donated a stem cell graft to a child with acute myeloid leukemia. The CDR3 protein is CSADESVPPGTSGRVRVDEQFF. DNA sequence: TGCAGTGCCGACGAGAGTGTCCCTCCCGGGACTAGCGGGAGAGTCCGTGTGGATGAGCAGTTCTTC.